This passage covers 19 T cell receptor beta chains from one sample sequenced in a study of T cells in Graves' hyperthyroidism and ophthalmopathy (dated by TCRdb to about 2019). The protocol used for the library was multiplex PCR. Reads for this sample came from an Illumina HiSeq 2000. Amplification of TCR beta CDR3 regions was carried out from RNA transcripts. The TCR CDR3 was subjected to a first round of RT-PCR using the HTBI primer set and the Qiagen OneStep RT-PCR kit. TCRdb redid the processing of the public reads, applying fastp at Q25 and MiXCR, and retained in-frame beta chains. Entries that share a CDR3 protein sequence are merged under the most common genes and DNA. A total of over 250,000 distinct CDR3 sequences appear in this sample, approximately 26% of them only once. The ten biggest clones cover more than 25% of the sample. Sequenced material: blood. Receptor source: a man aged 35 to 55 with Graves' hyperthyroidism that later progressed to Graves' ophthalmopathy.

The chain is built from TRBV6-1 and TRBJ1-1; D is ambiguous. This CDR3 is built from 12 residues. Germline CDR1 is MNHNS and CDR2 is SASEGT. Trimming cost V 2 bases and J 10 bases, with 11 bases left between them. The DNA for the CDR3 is TGTGCCAGCAGTGAATGGAGGGCGGGAGCTTTCTTT. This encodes CASSEWRAGAFF.

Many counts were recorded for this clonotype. In DNA form, the CDR3 reads TGTGCCAGCAGTTACTCTTTTTCGAGCGGGAGCTCCTACGAGCAGTACTTC. Translated: CASSYSFSSGSSYEQYF. This chain joins TRBV6-5 and TRBJ2-7; 8 bases agree with TRBD2. Germline assignment: CDR1 MNHEY and CDR2 SVGAGI. The CDR3 is 17 amino acids. V dropped 0 bases and J dropped 0; count of bases not matched to a gene: 7.

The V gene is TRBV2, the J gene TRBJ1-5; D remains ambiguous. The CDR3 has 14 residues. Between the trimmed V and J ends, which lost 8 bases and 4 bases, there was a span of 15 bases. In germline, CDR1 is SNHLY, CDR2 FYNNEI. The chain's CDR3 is CASSGEVANQPQHF. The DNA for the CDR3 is TGTGCCAGCTCCGGGGAGGTGGCGAATCAGCCCCAGCATTTT.

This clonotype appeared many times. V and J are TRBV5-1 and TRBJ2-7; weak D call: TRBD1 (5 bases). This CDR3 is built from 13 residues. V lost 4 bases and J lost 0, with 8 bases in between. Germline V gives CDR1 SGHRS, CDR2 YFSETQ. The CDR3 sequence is CASSLRASYEQYF. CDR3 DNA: TGCGCCAGCAGCCTCAGGGCCTCCTACGAGCAGTACTTC.

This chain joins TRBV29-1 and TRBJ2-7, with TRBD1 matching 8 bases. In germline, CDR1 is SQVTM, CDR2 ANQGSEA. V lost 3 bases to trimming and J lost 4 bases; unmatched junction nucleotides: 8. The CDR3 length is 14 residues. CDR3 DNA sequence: TGCAGCGTTGATCAGGGGGCGATGGTTTACGAGCAGTACTTC. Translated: CSVDQGAMVYEQYF.

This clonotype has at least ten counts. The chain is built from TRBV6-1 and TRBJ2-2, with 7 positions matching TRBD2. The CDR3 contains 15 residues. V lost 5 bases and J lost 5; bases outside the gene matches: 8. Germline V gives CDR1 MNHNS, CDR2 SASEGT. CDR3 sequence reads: CASSRTSGRTGELFF. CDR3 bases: TGTGCCAGCAGTCGAACTTCCGGGAGGACCGGGGAGCTGTTTTTT.

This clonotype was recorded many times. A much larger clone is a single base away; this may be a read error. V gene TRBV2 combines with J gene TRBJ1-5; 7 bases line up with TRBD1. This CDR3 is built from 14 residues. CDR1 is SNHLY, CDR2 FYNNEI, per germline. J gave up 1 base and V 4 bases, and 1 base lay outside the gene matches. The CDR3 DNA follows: TGTGCCAGCAGTGGACAGGGAAGCAATCAGCCCCAGCATTTT. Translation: CASSGQGSNQPQHF.

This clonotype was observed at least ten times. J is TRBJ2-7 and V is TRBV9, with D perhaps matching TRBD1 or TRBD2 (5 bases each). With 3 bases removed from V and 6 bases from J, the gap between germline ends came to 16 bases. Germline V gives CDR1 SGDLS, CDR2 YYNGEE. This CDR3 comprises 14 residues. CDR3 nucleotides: TGTGCCAGCAGCGCCGGCCTGGGACGGCTCGAGCAGTACTTC. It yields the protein CASSAGLGRLEQYF.

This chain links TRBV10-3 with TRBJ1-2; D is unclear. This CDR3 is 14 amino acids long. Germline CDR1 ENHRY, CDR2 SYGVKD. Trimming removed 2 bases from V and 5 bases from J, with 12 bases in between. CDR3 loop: CAISEGRTSYGYTF. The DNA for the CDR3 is TGTGCCATCAGTGAGGGCAGGACTTCATATGGCTACACCTTC.

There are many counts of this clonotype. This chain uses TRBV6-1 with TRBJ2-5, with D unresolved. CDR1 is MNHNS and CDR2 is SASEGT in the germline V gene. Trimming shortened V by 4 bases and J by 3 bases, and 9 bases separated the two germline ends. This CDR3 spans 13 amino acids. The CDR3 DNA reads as TGTGCCAGCAGTGGTGACATAGAAGAGACCCAGTACTTC. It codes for CASSGDIEETQYF.

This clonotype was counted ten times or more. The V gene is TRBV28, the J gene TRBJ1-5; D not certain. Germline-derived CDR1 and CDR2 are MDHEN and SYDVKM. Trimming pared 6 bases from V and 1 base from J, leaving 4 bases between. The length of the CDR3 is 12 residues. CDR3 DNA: TGTGCCAGCAGGAGGAGCAATCAGCCCCAGCATTTT. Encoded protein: CASRRSNQPQHF. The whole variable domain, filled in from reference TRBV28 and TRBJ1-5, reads DVKVTQSSRYLVKRTGEKVFLECVQDMDHENMFWYRQDPGLGLRLIYFSYDVKMKEKGDIPEGYSVSREKKERFSLILESASTNQTSMYLCASRRSNQPQHFGDGTRLSIL.

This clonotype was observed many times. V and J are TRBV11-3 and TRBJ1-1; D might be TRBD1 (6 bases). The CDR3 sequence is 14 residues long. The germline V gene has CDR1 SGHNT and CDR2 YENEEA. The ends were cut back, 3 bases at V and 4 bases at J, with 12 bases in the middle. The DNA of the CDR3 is TGTGCCAGCAGCTTCCGGCAGGGGAGCACTGAAGCTTTCTTT. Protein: CASSFRQGSTEAFF.

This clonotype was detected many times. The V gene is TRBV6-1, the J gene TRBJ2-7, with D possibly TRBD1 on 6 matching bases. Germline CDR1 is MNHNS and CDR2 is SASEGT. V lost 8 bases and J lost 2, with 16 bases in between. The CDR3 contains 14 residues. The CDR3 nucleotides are TGTGCCAGCTTCCCGAGACAGGCCCCCTACGAGCAGTACTTC. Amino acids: CASFPRQAPYEQYF.

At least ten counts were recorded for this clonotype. The CDR3 reads CASSTREETQYF. In nucleotides, the CDR3 is TGCGCCAGCAGCACCCGGGAAGAGACCCAGTACTTC. The V gene is TRBV5-1, the J gene TRBJ2-5; D is unclear. Germline loops: CDR1 SGHRS, CDR2 YFSETQ. The V end was cut by 4 bases, the J end by 3 bases, with 7 bases between. There are 12 residues in the CDR3.

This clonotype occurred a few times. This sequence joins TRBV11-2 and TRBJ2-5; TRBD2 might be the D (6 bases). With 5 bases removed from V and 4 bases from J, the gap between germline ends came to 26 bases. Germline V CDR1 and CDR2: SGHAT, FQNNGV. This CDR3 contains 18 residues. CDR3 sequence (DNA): TGTGCCAGCAGCAACAAACTAGCTCCTGGGGTCCAGCGAGAGACCCAGTACTTC. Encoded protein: CASSNKLAPGVQRETQYF.

This CDR3 reads CATSRDPQSPLHF. The CDR3, as DNA: TGTGCCACCAGCAGAGATCCCCAATCACCCCTCCACTTT. The chain links TRBV15 to TRBJ1-6; no reliable D call. V lost 0 bases and J lost 10, with 7 bases in between. CDR1 is LNHNV and CDR2 is YYDKDF in the germline V gene (reference sequence). This CDR3 contains 13 residues.

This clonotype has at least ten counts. The CDR3 region has the DNA TGCGCCAGCAGCCAAGGACTCCTTCGGCGGGACAGCTCCTACGAGCAGTACTTC. Its translation is CASSQGLLRRDSSYEQYF. This sequence joins TRBV4-1 and TRBJ2-7; maybe TRBD1 (7 bases). Trimming cost V 1 base and J 0 bases, with 19 bases left between them. The CDR3 spans 18 residues. Germline CDR1 reads MGHRA; CDR2 reads YSYEKL.

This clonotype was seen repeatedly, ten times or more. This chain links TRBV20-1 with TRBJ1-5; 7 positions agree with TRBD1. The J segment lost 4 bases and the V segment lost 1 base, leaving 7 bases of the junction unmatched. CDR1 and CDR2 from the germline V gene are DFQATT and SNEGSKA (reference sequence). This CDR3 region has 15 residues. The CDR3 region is CSARGGETGNQPQHF. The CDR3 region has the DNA TGCAGTGCTAGAGGCGGGGAGACAGGGAATCAGCCCCAGCATTTT.

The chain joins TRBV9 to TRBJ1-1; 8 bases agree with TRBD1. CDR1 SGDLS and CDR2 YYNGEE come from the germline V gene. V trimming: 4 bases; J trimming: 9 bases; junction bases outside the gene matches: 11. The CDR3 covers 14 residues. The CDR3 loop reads CASSLEGTGTKAFF. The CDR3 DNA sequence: TGTGCCAGCAGCCTAGAGGGGACAGGAACGAAAGCTTTCTTT.